This T cell receptor (beta chain) was sequenced for a study of T cells in Graves' hyperthyroidism and ophthalmopathy. Study context: Peripheral blood was collected at initial diagnosis, before any treatment. General study findings and limits: Blood shared most expanded thyroid clonotypes above 0.001. Separation of ophthalmopathy from stable hyperthyroidism was achieved by a 13 V-J model.

Graves' hyperthyroidism without ophthalmopathy progression within 18 months was termed stable. As regards this clonotype: What it binds is not known. At one of its ends the junction is not consistent with the germline gene, which may arise from a read error.

Amplified TCR beta CDR3 regions derived from RNA transcripts. TCR CDR3 underwent first-round RT-PCR with the HTBI primer set. TCRdb itself ran the multiplex PCR reads through MiXCR, one entry per CDR3 protein. The sample lists 94,000 or so distinct CDR3 sequences; over 50% were seen once. CDR1 and CDR2 from the germline V gene are SNHLY and FYNNEI. CDR3 length: 17 amino acids. The clonotype was recovered from a woman aged 40 to 50 with Graves' hyperthyroidism. This chain links TRBV2 with TRBJ1-1, with TRBD1 identical over 12 bases. The sample comprised blood. The CDR3 sequence: CASSPLGTGGRRAEAYF. CDR3 in DNA: TGTGCCAGCAGTCCACTGGGGACAGGGGGCAGGAGGGCTGAAGCTTACTTT. Based on the CDR3 plus reference TRBV2 and TRBJ1-1, the full variable domain is EPEVTQTPSHQVTQMGQEVILRCVPISNHLYFYWYRQILGQKVEFLVSFYNNEISEKSEIFDDQFSVERPDGSNFTLKIRSTKLEDSAMYFCASSPLGTGGRRAEAYFGQGTRLTVV.